The 8 T cell receptor beta chains below all came from one sample that was sequenced in a study of blood T cells in healthy people across ages. Next came a second PCR, run for about 6 to 12 cycles, which used a sample-barcoded 5' primer along with a J-beta primer mix. In TCRdb, the 5' RACE reads were re-called with MiXCR into one record per CDR3 protein. Seen here are about 780,000 distinct CDR3 sequences, around 24% observed once, and the top ten hold about 3%. These data were likewise used in another study, on T cells of mothers and their children.

The sequencing input was blood. The origin of the receptors is a boy between 10 and 17 years old in good health.

This rearrangement joins TRBV7-9 to TRBJ1-6; D gene uncertain. Germline loops: CDR1 SEHNR, CDR2 FQNEAQ (reference sequence). V lost 3 bases, J lost 6 bases, and 12 bases lay in between. This CDR3 has 15 residues. The CDR3 here is CASSLTRVLNSPLHF. The CDR3 nucleotides read TGTGCCAGCAGCTTGACGCGAGTCCTTAATTCACCCCTCCACTTT.

The V and J genes are TRBV25-1 and TRBJ1-5; D remains ambiguous. The germline V gene has CDR1 MGHDK and CDR2 SYGVNS. Trimming removed 0 bases at V and 0 bases at J, with 6 bases between. This CDR3 is 15 amino acids long. CDR3 coding DNA: TGTGCCAGCAGTGAATACGAGTATAGCAATCAGCCCCAGCATTTT. It codes for CASSEYEYSNQPQHF.

The gene calls are TRBV7-6 and TRBJ2-5; D might be TRBD2 (6 bases). CDR1 is SGHVS and CDR2 is FNYEAQ in the germline V gene. There are 14 residues in the CDR3. The V gene lost 2 bases and the J gene lost 11 bases, with 18 bases spanning the gap. This chain's CDR3 is CASSLKDPWGEQYF. CDR3 DNA sequence: TGTGCCAGCAGCTTAAAGGACCCATGGGGGGAGCAGTACTTC.

The chain recombines TRBV6-1 with TRBJ2-5; D possibly corresponds to TRBD1 (5 bases). CDR1 and CDR2 from the germline V gene are MNHNS and SASEGT. CDR3 length: 14 amino acids. V gave up 4 bases and J gave up 4 bases, with 13 bases separating them. CDR3 residues: CASSASQGIETQYF. The CDR3 DNA reads as TGTGCCAGCAGTGCTTCTCAGGGAATAGAGACCCAGTACTTC.

This clonotype was detected only a few times. The chain carries TRBV29-1 and TRBJ1-1; 7 bases match TRBD1. Germline CDR1 reads SQVTM; CDR2 reads ANQGSEA. J was trimmed by 7 bases and V by 7 bases; bases with no gene match: 15. The CDR3 totals 14 residues. CDR3 loop: CSARKATGAGEAFF. The DNA for the CDR3 is TGCAGCGCCCGAAAGGCTACAGGGGCGGGTGAAGCTTTCTTT.

V usage is TRBV9 and J usage is TRBJ2-3, with D maybe TRBD2 (5 bases). The CDR3 sequence is 13 residues long. Germline values: CDR1 SGDLS, CDR2 YYNGEE. V gave up 3 bases and J gave up 4 bases, with 9 bases separating them. CDR3 nucleotides: TGTGCCAGCAGCGAGAGCGGAGCAGATACGCAGTATTTT. Its protein is CASSESGADTQYF.

The chain uses TRBV5-1 and TRBJ2-1; tentatively, D is TRBD1 (6 bases). V gave up 0 bases and J gave up 6 bases, with 13 bases separating them. This CDR3 is built from 15 residues. Germline V gene sequence: CDR1 SGHRS, CDR2 YFSETQ. CDR3 region: CASSLAPTGSNEQFF. In DNA, the CDR3 is TGCGCCAGCAGCTTGGCCCCGACAGGCTCCAATGAGCAGTTCTTC.

This clonotype has more than one count but fewer than ten. This chain links TRBV20-1 with TRBJ2-1; no reliable D call. The V end lost 6 bases, the J end lost 3 bases, and 18 bases lay between the germline ends. The germline gives CDR1 DFQATT, CDR2 SNEGSKA (reference sequence). CDR3 length equals 15 residues. CDR3 sequence reads: CSATPPGPRYNEQFF. The CDR3 nucleotides read TGCAGTGCAACTCCCCCCGGGCCCCGCTACAATGAGCAGTTCTTC.